The source of this T cell receptor (beta chain) is a study of blood T cell repertoires in COVID-19. Methods used by the authors: Reference gene primer amplification gave estimated nucleated cell counts. Clones were sequenced by immunoSEQ multiplex PCR, and TCRdb holds only the in-frame ones, with some missing. D and trimming come from the DNA, and the V and J calls and clone size come from that table. The table lists 350,000 to 500,000 clones, 80% to 90% of them singletons. The sequenced material came from peripheral blood. This clonotype was sampled from a man aged 18 to 29 with COVID-19, enrolled during active disease.

CDR3 amino acids: CASSEEGTRRVDTQYF. The CDR3 nucleotides read TGTGCCAGCAGTGAAGAGGGGACACGCAGGGTAGATACGCAGTATTTT. The rearrangement uses TRBV6-1 and TRBJ2-3; D might be TRBD1 (6 bases). Germline values: CDR1 MNHNS, CDR2 SASEGT. This CDR3 is 16 amino acids long. Trimming cost V 1 base and J 5 bases, with 16 bases left between them.